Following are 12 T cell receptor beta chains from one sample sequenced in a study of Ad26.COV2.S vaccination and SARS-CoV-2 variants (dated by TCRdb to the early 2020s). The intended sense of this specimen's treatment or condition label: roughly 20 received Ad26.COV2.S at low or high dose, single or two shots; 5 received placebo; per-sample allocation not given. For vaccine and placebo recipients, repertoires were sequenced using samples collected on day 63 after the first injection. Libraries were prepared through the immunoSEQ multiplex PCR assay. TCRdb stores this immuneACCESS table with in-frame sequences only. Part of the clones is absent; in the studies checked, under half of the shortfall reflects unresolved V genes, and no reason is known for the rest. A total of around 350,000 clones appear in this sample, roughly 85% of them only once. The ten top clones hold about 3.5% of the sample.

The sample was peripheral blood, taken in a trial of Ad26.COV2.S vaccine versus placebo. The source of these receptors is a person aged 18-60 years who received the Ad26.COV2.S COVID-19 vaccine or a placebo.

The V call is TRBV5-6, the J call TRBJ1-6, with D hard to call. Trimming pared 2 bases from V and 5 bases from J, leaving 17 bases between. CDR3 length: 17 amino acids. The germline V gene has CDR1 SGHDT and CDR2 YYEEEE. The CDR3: CASSFVILTVDNSPLHF. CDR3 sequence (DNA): TGTGCCAGCAGCTTCGTTATCCTAACAGTGGATAATTCACCCCTCCACTTT.

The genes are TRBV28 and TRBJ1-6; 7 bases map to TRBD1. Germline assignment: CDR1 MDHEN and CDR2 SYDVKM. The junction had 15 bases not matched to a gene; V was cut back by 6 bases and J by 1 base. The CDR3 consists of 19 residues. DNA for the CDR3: TGTGCCAGCAGCCATACTTCGGACAGGCACCTATCCTATAATTCACCCCTCCACTTT. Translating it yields CASSHTSDRHLSYNSPLHF.

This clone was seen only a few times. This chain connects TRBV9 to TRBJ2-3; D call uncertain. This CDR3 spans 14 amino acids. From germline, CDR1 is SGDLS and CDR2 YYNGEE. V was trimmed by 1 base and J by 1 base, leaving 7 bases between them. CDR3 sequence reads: CASSVQWGTDTQYF. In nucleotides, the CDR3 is TGTGCCAGCAGCGTACAGTGGGGCACAGATACGCAGTATTTT.

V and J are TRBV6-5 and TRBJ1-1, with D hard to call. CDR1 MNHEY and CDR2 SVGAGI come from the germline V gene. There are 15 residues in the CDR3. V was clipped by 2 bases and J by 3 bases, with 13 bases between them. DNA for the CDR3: TGTGCCAGCAGTTACAGTCAGTCCAGCTACACTGAAGCTTTCTTT. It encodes CASSYSQSSYTEAFF.

CDR3 nucleotide sequence: TGTGCCAGCAGCCACGGGACTAGCGGGAGGGGATACGAGCAGTACTTC. This sequence encodes CASSHGTSGRGYEQYF. This chain links TRBV11-2 with TRBJ2-7; 16 bases are shared with TRBD2. Trimming at V came to 5 bases and at J to 4 bases, leaving 5 bases not matched to a gene. The CDR3 runs 16 residues. Germline lookup yields CDR1 SGHAT and CDR2 FQNNGV.

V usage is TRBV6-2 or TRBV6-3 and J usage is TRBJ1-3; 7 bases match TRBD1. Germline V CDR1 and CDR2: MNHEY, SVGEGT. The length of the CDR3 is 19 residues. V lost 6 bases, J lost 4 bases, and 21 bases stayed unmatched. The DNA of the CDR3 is TGTGCCAGCAGCAAATACAGACCGGGACAGAACACGAGAGGAAACACCATATATTTT. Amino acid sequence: CASSKYRPGQNTRGNTIYF.

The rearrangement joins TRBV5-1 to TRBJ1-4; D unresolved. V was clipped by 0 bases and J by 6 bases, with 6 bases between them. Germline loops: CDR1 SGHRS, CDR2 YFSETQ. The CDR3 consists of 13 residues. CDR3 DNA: TGCGCCAGCAGCTTGGGGGGAGATGAAAAACTGTTTTTT. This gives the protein CASSLGGDEKLFF.

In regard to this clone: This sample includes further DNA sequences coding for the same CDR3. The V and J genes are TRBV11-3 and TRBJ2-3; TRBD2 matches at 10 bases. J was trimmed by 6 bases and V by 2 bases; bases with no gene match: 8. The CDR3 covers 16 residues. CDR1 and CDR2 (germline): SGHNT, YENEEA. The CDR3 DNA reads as TGTGCCAGCAGCTTAAGTAGCGGGGGGCCGGGGGATACGCAGTATTTT. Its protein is CASSLSSGGPGDTQYF.

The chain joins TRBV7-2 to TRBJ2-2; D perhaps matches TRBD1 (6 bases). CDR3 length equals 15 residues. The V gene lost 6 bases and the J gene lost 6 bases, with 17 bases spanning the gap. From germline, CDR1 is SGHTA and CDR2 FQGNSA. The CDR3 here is CASSQGSNLAGELFF. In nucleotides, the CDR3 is TGTGCCAGCAGTCAGGGGTCTAACTTGGCCGGGGAGCTGTTTTTT.

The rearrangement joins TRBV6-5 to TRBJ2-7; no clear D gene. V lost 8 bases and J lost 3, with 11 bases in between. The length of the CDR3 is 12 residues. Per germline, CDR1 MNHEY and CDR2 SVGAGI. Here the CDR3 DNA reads TGTGCCAGCCGGGCACAGCTCTACGAGCAGTACTTC. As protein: CASRAQLYEQYF.

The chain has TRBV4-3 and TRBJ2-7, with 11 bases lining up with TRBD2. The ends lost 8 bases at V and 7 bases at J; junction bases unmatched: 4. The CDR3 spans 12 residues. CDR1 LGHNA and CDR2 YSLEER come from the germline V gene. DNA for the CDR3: TGCGCCAGCGGGATAGCGGGAGGGGAGCAGTACTTC. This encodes CASGIAGGEQYF.

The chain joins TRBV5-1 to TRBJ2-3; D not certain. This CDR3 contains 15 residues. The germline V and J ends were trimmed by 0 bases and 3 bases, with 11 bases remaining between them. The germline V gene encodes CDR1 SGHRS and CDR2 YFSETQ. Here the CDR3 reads CASSLAQAVTDTQYF. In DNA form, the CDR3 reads TGCGCCAGCAGCTTGGCCCAGGCAGTGACAGATACGCAGTATTTT.